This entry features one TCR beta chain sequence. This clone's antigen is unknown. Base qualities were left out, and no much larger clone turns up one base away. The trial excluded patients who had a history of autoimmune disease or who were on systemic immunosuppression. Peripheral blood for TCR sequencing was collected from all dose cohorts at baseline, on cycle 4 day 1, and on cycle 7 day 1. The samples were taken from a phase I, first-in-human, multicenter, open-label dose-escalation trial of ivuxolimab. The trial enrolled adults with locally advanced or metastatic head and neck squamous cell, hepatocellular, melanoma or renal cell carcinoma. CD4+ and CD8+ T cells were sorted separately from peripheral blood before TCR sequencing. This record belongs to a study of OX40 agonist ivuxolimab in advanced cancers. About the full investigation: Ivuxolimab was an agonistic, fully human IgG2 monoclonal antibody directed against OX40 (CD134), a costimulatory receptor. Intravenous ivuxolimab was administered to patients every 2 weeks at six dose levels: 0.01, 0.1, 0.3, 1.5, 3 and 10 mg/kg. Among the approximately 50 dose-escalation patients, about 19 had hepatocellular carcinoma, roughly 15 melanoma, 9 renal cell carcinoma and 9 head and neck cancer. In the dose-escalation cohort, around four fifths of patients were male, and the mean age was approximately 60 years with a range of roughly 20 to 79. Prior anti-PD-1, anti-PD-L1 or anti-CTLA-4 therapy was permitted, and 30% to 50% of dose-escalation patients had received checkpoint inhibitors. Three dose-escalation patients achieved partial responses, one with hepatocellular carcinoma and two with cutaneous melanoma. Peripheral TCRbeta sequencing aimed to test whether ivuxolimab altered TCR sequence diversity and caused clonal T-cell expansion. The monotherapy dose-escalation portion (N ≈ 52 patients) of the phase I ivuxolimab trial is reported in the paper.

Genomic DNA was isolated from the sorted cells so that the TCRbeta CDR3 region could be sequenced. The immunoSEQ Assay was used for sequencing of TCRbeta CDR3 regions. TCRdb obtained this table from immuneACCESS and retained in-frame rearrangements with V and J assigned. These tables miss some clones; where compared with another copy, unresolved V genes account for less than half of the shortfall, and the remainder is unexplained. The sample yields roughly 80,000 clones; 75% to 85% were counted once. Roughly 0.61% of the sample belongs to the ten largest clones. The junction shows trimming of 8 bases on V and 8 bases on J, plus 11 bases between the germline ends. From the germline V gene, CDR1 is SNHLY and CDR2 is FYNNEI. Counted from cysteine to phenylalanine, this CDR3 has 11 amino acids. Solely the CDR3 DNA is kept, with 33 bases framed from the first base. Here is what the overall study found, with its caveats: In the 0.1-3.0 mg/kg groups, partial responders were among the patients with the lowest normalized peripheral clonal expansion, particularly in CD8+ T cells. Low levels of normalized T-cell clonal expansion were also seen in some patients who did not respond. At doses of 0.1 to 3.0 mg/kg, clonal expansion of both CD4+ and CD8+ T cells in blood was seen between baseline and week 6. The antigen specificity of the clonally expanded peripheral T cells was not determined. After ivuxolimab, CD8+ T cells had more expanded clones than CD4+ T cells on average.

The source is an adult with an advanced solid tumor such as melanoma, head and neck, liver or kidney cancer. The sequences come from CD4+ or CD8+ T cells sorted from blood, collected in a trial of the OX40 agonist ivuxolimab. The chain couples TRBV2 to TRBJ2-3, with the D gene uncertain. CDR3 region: CASWISGTQYF. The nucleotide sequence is TGTGCCAGCTGGATCTCGGGTACGCAGTATTTT.